These 21 T cell receptor beta chains came from one sample sequenced in a study of T cells expressing NK-cell markers. TCRdb re-called the 5' RACE reads; one entry per CDR3 protein, DNA not given. Its listing shows 300,000 to 500,000 distinct CDR3 sequences. The sequenced sample was blood T cells: a sorted CD56 or NKG2C T cell subset, CD4+ or CD8+ T cells, or bulk PBMC T cells (not recorded which). The source is a woman aged 45-65 years in good health.

This chain connects TRBV7-9 to TRBJ2-4; with no DNA, the TCRdb D assignment of TRBD2 cannot be verified. Germline V lookup: CDR1 SEHNR, CDR2 FQNEAQ (reference sequence). CDR3 length: 16 residues. CDR3: CASSGEGLAGKNIQYF.

V usage is TRBV19 and J usage is TRBJ2-4; TCRdb indicates TRBD1, and absent DNA this call remains unverified. This CDR3 has 18 amino acids. Germline V gene data show CDR1 as LNHDA and CDR2 as SQIVND (reference sequence). CDR3 region: CASSNRDRGRLAKNIQYF.

The chain joins TRBV5-1 to TRBJ2-2. Germline values: CDR1 SGHRS, CDR2 YFSETQ. This CDR3 spans 15 amino acids. CDR3 sequence: CASSPEENWDGELFF.

This rearrangement joins TRBV7-2 to TRBJ1-4; the TCRdb D gene call, TRBD1, has no DNA to confirm it. Germline V gene lookup returns CDR1 SGHTA and CDR2 FQGNSA. This CDR3 has 16 residues. CDR3 protein: CASKPDQTGKNEKLFF.

The rearrangement joins TRBV7-2 to TRBJ2-7; the D call from TCRdb, TRBD1, cannot be confirmed without DNA. The CDR3 spans 18 residues. Germline loops: CDR1 SGHTA, CDR2 FQGNSA. The CDR3 protein is CASSRGRQPIKGIYEQYF.

The chain combines TRBV7-8 with TRBJ1-1; TCRdb lists TRBD1, though no DNA is available to test this call. The CDR3 has 15 residues. Germline values: CDR1 SGHVS, CDR2 FQNEAQ. The CDR3 spells CASFPQVTGETEAFF.

The V call is TRBV6-5, the J call TRBJ1-2; there is no DNA to check the TCRdb D call of TRBD1. Germline assignment: CDR1 MNHEY and CDR2 SVGAGI. The CDR3 consists of 13 residues. CDR3 residues: CASRLGGGYGYTF.

The chain couples TRBV20-1 to TRBJ2-1; TCRdb's D call, TRBD1, is unchecked because there is no DNA. This CDR3 is 14 amino acids long. Germline V lookup: CDR1 DFQATT, CDR2 SNEGSKA (reference sequence). The CDR3 protein is CSANRDGFYNEQFF.

The V gene is TRBV5-1, the J gene TRBJ2-1; the TRBD2 assignment by TCRdb is unverifiable without DNA. CDR3 length: 15 amino acids. The germline V gene encodes CDR1 SGHRS and CDR2 YFSETQ. The CDR3 here is CASSPAGGKWNEQFF.

The chain combines TRBV4-1 with TRBJ2-1; TCRdb gives TRBD1 as the D gene, but with no DNA this cannot be confirmed. There are 17 residues in the CDR3. The V gene's germline CDR1 is MGHRA and CDR2 YSYEKL. Here the CDR3 reads CASSQIPGTGGLYEQFF.

The genes are TRBV6-5 and TRBJ2-2; TCRdb lists TRBD2, though no DNA is available to test this call. Per the germline V gene, CDR1 is MNHEY and CDR2 is SVGAGI. The CDR3 extends over 16 amino acids. CDR3 in amino acids: CASSRRTSGRHGELFF.

The chain combines TRBV27 with TRBJ2-2; TCRdb picks TRBD2, but there is no DNA to check that call. The CDR3 extends over 14 amino acids. Per the germline V gene, CDR1 is MNHEY and CDR2 is SMNVEV (reference sequence). CDR3 protein: CASRAGAVGGELFF.

This rearrangement joins TRBV4-2 to TRBJ2-7; the D call of TRBD1 rests on TCRdb alone, since no DNA is present to check it. Germline CDR1 LGHNA, CDR2 YNFKEQ. This CDR3 contains 17 residues. This CDR3 reads CASSQGRREAGVYEQYF.

The chain is built from TRBV4-2 and TRBJ2-3; lacking DNA, the TRBD2 call made by TCRdb goes unchecked. The germline V gene encodes CDR1 LGHNA and CDR2 YNFKEQ. The CDR3 sequence is 20 residues long. The CDR3 here is CASSQGTGLAGLNPTDTQYF.

The chain couples TRBV20-1 to TRBJ1-4. This CDR3 has 11 amino acids. Germline V lookup: CDR1 DFQATT, CDR2 SNEGSKA (reference sequence). CDR3 protein: CSFYSKEKLFF.

The chain employs TRBV20-1 and TRBJ2-7; TCRdb names TRBD2, which stays unverified in the absence of DNA. The CDR3 is 14 amino acids. From germline, CDR1 is DFQATT and CDR2 SNEGSKA (reference sequence). The CDR3 region is CSGAGGPGSYEQYF.

The J gene is TRBJ2-1, the V gene TRBV20-1; TCRdb outputs TRBD1, but without DNA this stays unchecked. Per the germline V gene, CDR1 is DFQATT and CDR2 is SNEGSKA (reference sequence). CDR3 length: 13 amino acids. CDR3 amino acids: CSASGRTYNEQFF.

This chain links TRBV27 with TRBJ2-5; TCRdb picks TRBD1, but there is no DNA to check that call. Looked up from germline, CDR1 is MNHEY and CDR2 is SMNVEV (reference sequence). The CDR3 spans 20 residues. Here the CDR3 reads CASILVDRANPKIRQETQYF.

The V call is TRBV12-3 or TRBV12-4, the J call TRBJ2-2; TCRdb returns TRBD1, unconfirmable since there is no DNA. The CDR3 spans 14 residues. This CDR3 is CASSFTGRTGELFF.

The rearrangement joins TRBV27 to TRBJ2-1; the TCRdb call, TRBD2, lacks DNA for checking. Germline V gene data show CDR1 as MNHEY and CDR2 as SMNVEV (reference sequence). The CDR3 extends over 18 amino acids. The CDR3 spells CASSFETSGIPRYNEQFF.

The CDR3 sequence is CASSQQGETQYF. The chain is built from TRBV14 and TRBJ2-5. The germline V gene encodes CDR1 SGHDN and CDR2 FVKESK. The CDR3 is made up of 12 amino acids.